The T cell receptor (beta chain) described here comes from a study of blood T cell repertoires in COVID-19. In the study overall: Collection of acute and convalescent COVID-19 samples took place in the United States, Italy and Spain.

Per the original methods: Reference gene primers were amplified, and this amplification served to estimate nucleated cell counts. TCRdb keeps only in-frame clones here, not all; method: immunoSEQ multiplex PCR. V and J calls and clone size are given by that table; D and trimming were obtained from the DNA. The sample yields some 110,000 clones, more than 70% seen once. The clonotype originates from a human donor in a cohort sampled during active COVID-19. Sequencing was carried out using peripheral blood.

CDR3 sequence reads: CASRIPGTGWAGELFF. Here the CDR3 DNA reads TGCGCCAGCAGAATCCCCGGGACAGGGTGGGCCGGGGAGCTGTTTTTT. V and J are TRBV10-2 and TRBJ2-2; 9 bases fit TRBD1. In germline, CDR1 is WSHSY, CDR2 SAAADI. The trim removed 6 bases at V and 6 bases at J, leaving 11 bases unmatched. This CDR3 has 16 amino acids.